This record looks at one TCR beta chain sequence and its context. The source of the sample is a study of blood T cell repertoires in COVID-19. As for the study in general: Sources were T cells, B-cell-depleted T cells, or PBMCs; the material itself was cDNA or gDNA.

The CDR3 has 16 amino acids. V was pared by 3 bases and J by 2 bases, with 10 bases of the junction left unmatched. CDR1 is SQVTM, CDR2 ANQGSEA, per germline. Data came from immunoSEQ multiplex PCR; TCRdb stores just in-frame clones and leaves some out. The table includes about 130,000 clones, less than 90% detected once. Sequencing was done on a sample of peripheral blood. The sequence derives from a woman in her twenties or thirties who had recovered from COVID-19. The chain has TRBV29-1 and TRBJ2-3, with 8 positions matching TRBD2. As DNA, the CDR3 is TGCAGCGTTGATGATACGGGACTAGGTCACACAGATACGCAGTATTTT. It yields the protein CSVDDTGLGHTDTQYF.